This is a list of T cell receptor beta chains from one sample in a study of regulatory T cells in long-lasting Graves disease. TCRdb re-analysed the multiplex PCR reads in MiXCR, keeping a single row per CDR3 protein. This sample carries approximately 350,000 distinct CDR3 sequences, roughly 17% of them seen once, and the ten largest clones take 30%. The data were also submitted as part of a second study, on T cells in Graves' hyperthyroidism and ophthalmopathy.

The starting material was peripheral blood mononuclear cells (PBMCs), obtained at new diagnosis, from a patient treated with antithyroid drugs. These receptors all come from a man in his forties or fifties with Graves disease. The CDR3 runs from the conserved cysteine through the conserved F or W. The D gene is left open where the match is weak. Clone size is not always given. Where it is, it says once, few, many or a class for expanded clones.

D gene	V gene	J gene	clone size	CDR3 length	CDR3 DNA	CDR3 protein
TRBD1	TRBV28	TRBJ1-4	many	13	TGTGCCAGCAGTTCAAGGGACAGGGGAAAGGTTTTTTTT	CASSSRDRGKVFF
TRBD2	TRBV12-3/TRBV12-4	TRBJ2-1	NA	15	TGTGCCAGCAGACCTATAGCGGGAGGGGGCAATGAGCAGTTCTTC	CASRPIAGGGNEQFF
NA	TRBV20-1	TRBJ2-7	few	16	TGCAGTGCTAGAGATCAGGGGTGGGGTAAGGTCGCCGAGCAGTACTTC	CSARDQGWGKVAEQYF
NA	TRBV12-3/TRBV12-4	TRBJ2-3	few	12	TGTGCCAGCAGTTTAACATTAGATACGCAGTATTTT	CASSLTLDTQYF
TRBD2	TRBV28	TRBJ2-2	NA	17	TGTGCCAGCAGTTCAGGGGCTAGCGGGGGGTACACCGGGGAGCTGTTTTTT	CASSSGASGGYTGELFF
NA	TRBV18	TRBJ2-3	NA	14	TGTGCCAGCTCACCATCCGGGTTAGGAGATACGCAGTATTTT	CASSPSGLGDTQYF
TRBD2	TRBV2	TRBJ2-5	many	14	TGTGCCAGCAGTGAAGGACTAGCGGGAGAGACCCAGTACTTC	CASSEGLAGETQYF
NA	TRBV7-3	TRBJ1-1	many	14	TGTGCCAGCAGCTTAACGCCGGGGGCGGCGAAAGCTTTCTTT	CASSLTPGAAKAFF
NA	TRBV5-4	TRBJ2-5	many	14	TGTGCCAGCAGCTCCGGGACATCCCAAGAGACCCAGTACTTC	CASSSGTSQETQYF
NA	TRBV24-1	TRBJ1-1	many	15	TGTGCCACCAGTGATTTGCCGGGAATGGGAACTGAAGCTTTCTTT	CATSDLPGMGTEAFF
TRBD1	TRBV20-1	TRBJ2-7	few	17	TGCAGTGCTCCTCCCCTATCGACAGGGGGCCTCCACTACGAGCAGTACTTC	CSAPPLSTGGLHYEQYF
TRBD2	TRBV7-9	TRBJ2-2	few	17	TGTGCCAGCCTTAGCGGGAAAGGGGCGGACAACACCGGGGAGCTGTTTTTT	CASLSGKGADNTGELFF
NA	TRBV18	TRBJ1-4	few	15	TGTGCCAGCTCACCAGGGAGGGTTCCTAATGAAAAACTGTTTTTT	CASSPGRVPNEKLFF
TRBD2	TRBV6-5	TRBJ2-4	NA	16	TGTGCCAGCAGTTACTCAGCGGGGGGGGGCGGAAACATTCAGTACTTC	CASSYSAGGGGNIQYF
TRBD2	TRBV10-2	TRBJ2-3	once	14	TGCGCCACCAAGACTAGCGGGGGCACAGATACGCAGTATTTT	CATKTSGGTDTQYF
NA	TRBV6-1	TRBJ2-3	many	13	TGTGCCAGCAGTGTACGCGAATCCCATACGCAGTATTTT	CASSVRESHTQYF
NA	TRBV24-1	TRBJ2-3	NA	14	TGTGCCACCAGTGATGTCCGGGGAACAGATACGCAGTATTTT	CATSDVRGTDTQYF